What follows are 24 T cell receptor beta chains derived from one specimen sequenced in a study of blood T cells in healthy people across ages. Using a J-beta primer mix together with a sample-barcoded 5' primer, a second PCR was run for roughly 7 to 11 cycles. TCRdb re-analysed the 5' RACE reads in MiXCR, keeping a single row per CDR3 protein. The table includes about 800,000 distinct CDR3 sequences, 58% detected once. The source material was blood. These receptors originate from a man in his thirties or forties in good health.

V gene TRBV7-2 combines with J gene TRBJ1-5; D is undetermined. Germline V gene lookup returns CDR1 SGHTA and CDR2 FQGNSA. This CDR3 region has 15 residues. Trimming removed 5 bases from V and 1 base from J, with 12 bases in between. The CDR3 reads CASSLGSWSNQPQHF. The DNA for the CDR3 is TGTGCCAGCAGCCTGGGGTCTTGGAGCAATCAGCCCCAGCATTTT.

In this sample, this clonotype turned up a few times. The chain recombines TRBV9 with TRBJ1-5; D is unresolved. The CDR3 has 14 residues. V lost 3 bases and J 2 bases, leaving 9 bases between the germline ends. The germline V gene encodes CDR1 SGDLS and CDR2 YYNGEE. The chain's CDR3 is CASSAEAGNQPQHF. The CDR3, as DNA: TGTGCCAGCAGCGCAGAGGCGGGCAATCAGCCCCAGCATTTT. Using reference TRBV9 and TRBJ1-5 for the parts outside the CDR3, the full variable domain is DSGVTQTPKHLITATGQRVTLRCSPRSGDLSVYWYQQSLDQGLQFLIQYYNGEERAKGNILERFSAQQFPDLHSELNLSSLELGDSALYFCASSAEAGNQPQHFGDGTRLSIL.

This sequence joins TRBV20-1 and TRBJ2-5; the match to TRBD2 covers 11 bases. The CDR3 length is 18 residues. Trimming removed 4 bases from V and 0 bases from J; junction bases left unmatched: 13. In germline, CDR1 is DFQATT, CDR2 SNEGSKA (reference sequence). DNA for the CDR3: TGCAGTGCTACCGGGACTAGCGGAGACAATTGGTACCAAGAGACCCAGTACTTC. Its protein product is CSATGTSGDNWYQETQYF.

The chain is built from TRBV6-5 and TRBJ1-2; maybe TRBD1 (6 bases). The ends were cut back, 0 bases at V and 5 bases at J, with 13 bases in the middle. The CDR3 extends over 15 amino acids. CDR1 MNHEY and CDR2 SVGAGI come from the germline V gene. CDR3 protein: CASSYSTKGGYGYTF. In nucleotides, the CDR3 is TGTGCCAGCAGTTACTCAACCAAGGGGGGGTATGGCTACACCTTC.

This clonotype came up a few times. This chain links TRBV20-1 with TRBJ2-5, with TRBD1 matching over 9 bases. The CDR3 length is 14 residues. Germline CDR1 and CDR2: DFQATT and SNEGSKA (reference sequence). The junction had 4 bases not matched to a gene; V was cut back by 1 base and J by 4 bases. The CDR3 bases are TGCAGTGCTAGAGCGTACAGGGGGCTAGAGACCCAGTACTTC. Protein product: CSARAYRGLETQYF.

The V and J genes are TRBV2 and TRBJ1-5, with D uncertain. V was shortened by 1 base and J by 5 bases, with 3 bases between the two germline ends. This CDR3 contains 12 residues. CDR1 SNHLY and CDR2 FYNNEI come from the germline V gene. DNA for the CDR3: TGTGCCAGCAGTGAAGATTATCAGCCCCAGCATTTT. The encoded protein is CASSEDYQPQHF.

The chain carries TRBV6-5 and TRBJ1-5, with a tentative D call TRBD1 (6 bases). Between the trimmed V and J ends, which lost 5 bases and 0 bases, there was a span of 11 bases. The CDR3 covers 15 residues. Germline lookup yields CDR1 MNHEY and CDR2 SVGAGI. The CDR3 here is CASSPRGYSNQPQHF. For the CDR3, the DNA is TGTGCCAGCAGTCCCAGGGGATATAGCAATCAGCCCCAGCATTTT.

As DNA, the CDR3 is TGCGCCAGCAGCCAAGATGAATCGGCGGCTAGTCAGTACTTC. The encoded protein is CASSQDESAASQYF. V usage is TRBV4-3 and J usage is TRBJ2-5; D remains unclear. From germline, CDR1 is LGHNA and CDR2 YSLEER. The V end lost 0 bases, the J end lost 11 bases, and 16 bases lay between the germline ends. The CDR3 is made up of 14 amino acids.

CDR3 DNA: TGTGCCAGCAGCTTAGCGCTCGCCAGGCTGAGCTCCTACAATGAGCAGTTCTTC. Its protein product is CASSLALARLSSYNEQFF. The V and J genes are TRBV7-8 and TRBJ2-1; D remains unclear. The CDR3 has 18 amino acids. CDR1 and CDR2 from the germline V gene are SGHVS and FQNEAQ. Trimming removed 0 bases at V and 0 bases at J, with 15 bases between.

The table lists this clonotype with a few counts. The chain links TRBV7-2 to TRBJ1-5, with D unclear. The germline gives CDR1 SGHTA, CDR2 FQGNSA. This CDR3 is built from 14 residues. V lost 8 bases and J lost 4, with 15 bases in between. DNA of the CDR3: TGTGCCAGCTCCGGGCTTCGATGGAATCAGCCCCAGCATTTT. It yields the protein CASSGLRWNQPQHF.

The chain couples TRBV9 to TRBJ2-1; D may be TRBD2 (6 bases). This CDR3 is 15 amino acids long. Germline loops: CDR1 SGDLS, CDR2 YYNGEE. V lost 6 bases and J lost 3, with 16 bases in between. CDR3 in amino acids: CASTPLGRDYNEQFF. The CDR3 nucleotides are TGTGCCAGCACCCCTTTGGGGCGGGACTACAATGAGCAGTTCTTC.

The CDR3: CSVGQGAVAFF. CDR3 coding DNA: TGCAGCGTTGGGCAGGGGGCTGTAGCTTTCTTT. The chain is built from TRBV29-1 and TRBJ1-1; 8 bases line up with TRBD1. With V trimmed by 4 bases and J by 10 bases, 5 bases remained unmatched. The CDR3 is 11 residues long. Germline-derived CDR1 and CDR2 are SQVTM and ANQGSEA.

This rearrangement joins TRBV3-1 to TRBJ2-1; unclear D gene. The CDR3 covers 11 residues. Germline V gene lookup returns CDR1 LGHDT and CDR2 YNNKEL (reference sequence). V was clipped by 1 base and J by 12 bases, with 7 bases between them. CDR3 residues: CASSQVSRQFF. The CDR3 nucleotides read TGTGCCAGCAGCCAAGTATCGCGGCAGTTCTTC.

This clonotype was counted a few times. CDR3 bases: TGTGCCAGCAGTTTAGGGCAGGGGGTACTAGAGACCCAGTACTTC. Amino acids: CASSLGQGVLETQYF. The chain links TRBV28 to TRBJ2-5, with 7 bases aligning to TRBD1. This CDR3 comprises 15 residues. J gave up 4 bases and V 2 bases, and 7 bases lay outside the gene matches. Germline CDR1 reads MDHEN; CDR2 reads SYDVKM.

In its sample, this clonotype was seen once. The chain couples TRBV11-2 to TRBJ2-3; the D call may be TRBD1 or TRBD2 (5 bases each). The CDR3 has 16 amino acids. The germline V gene encodes CDR1 SGHAT and CDR2 FQNNGV. V lost 5 bases and J 2 bases, leaving 17 bases between the germline ends. The CDR3 sequence is CASSAWGRGDTDTQYF. CDR3 coding DNA: TGTGCCAGCAGCGCCTGGGGGAGAGGAGACACAGATACGCAGTATTTT.

This clonotype has at least ten counts. This rearrangement joins TRBV4-2 to TRBJ1-1; D perhaps matches TRBD1 (6 bases). CDR1 LGHNA and CDR2 YNFKEQ come from the germline V gene. The CDR3 spans 17 residues. Trimming removed 0 bases at V and 0 bases at J, with 14 bases between. In DNA form, the CDR3 reads TGTGCCAGCAGCCAAGAAGAGGGGGTTCCCATGAACACTGAAGCTTTCTTT. It specifies CASSQEEGVPMNTEAFF.

Only one count was recorded for this clonotype. The V call is TRBV27, the J call TRBJ2-1; 10 bases agree with TRBD2. The V segment lost 3 bases and the J segment 4 bases; nucleotides outside the gene matches: 6. Germline V gene lookup returns CDR1 MNHEY and CDR2 SMNVEV (reference sequence). The CDR3 loop spans 16 amino acids. CDR3 nucleotides: TGTGCCAGCAGTTTCACTAGCGGGAACCTTTACAATGAGCAGTTCTTC. The encoded protein is CASSFTSGNLYNEQFF.

This clonotype was seen only a few times. The rearrangement uses TRBV6-5 and TRBJ2-7; 7 bases match TRBD1. The CDR3 runs to 19 residues. The J segment lost 0 bases and the V segment lost 2 bases, leaving 16 bases of the junction unmatched. Germline lookup yields CDR1 MNHEY and CDR2 SVGAGI. The CDR3 loop reads CASSYTFLTGAPSSYEQYF. Here the CDR3 DNA reads TGTGCCAGCAGTTACACCTTCCTAACAGGGGCTCCCAGCTCCTACGAGCAGTACTTC.

This clonotype has more than one count but fewer than ten. The chain carries TRBV20-1 and TRBJ2-1; a weak D match, TRBD2 (7 bases). V lost 2 bases and J lost 10, with 18 bases in between. Germline assignment: CDR1 DFQATT and CDR2 SNEGSKA (reference sequence). CDR3 length equals 14 residues. Here the CDR3 reads CSARTGGLNREQFF. Written as DNA, the CDR3 is TGCAGTGCTAGAACGGGGGGCCTAAACAGGGAGCAGTTCTTC.

The chain links TRBV28 to TRBJ2-1, with no clear D. Trimming took off 9 bases at V and 5 bases at J, with 14 bases between the two ends. CDR1 and CDR2 from the germline V gene are MDHEN and SYDVKM. The CDR3 has 13 residues. The CDR3 sequence is CASKVGSNNEQFF. Written as DNA, the CDR3 is TGTGCCAGTAAAGTCGGCAGCAACAATGAGCAGTTCTTC.

This chain joins TRBV27 and TRBJ2-3; the match to TRBD1 covers 7 bases. CDR1 is MNHEY and CDR2 is SMNVEV in the germline V gene (reference sequence). V dropped 11 bases and J dropped 2; count of bases not matched to a gene: 19. The CDR3 is 17 amino acids. The CDR3 DNA reads TGTGCCCATACCGCCTCCGGGACAGTAAACCCCACAGATACGCAGTATTTT. It is translated as CAHTASGTVNPTDTQYF.

This chain links TRBV7-2 with TRBJ1-2; D unclear. The V and J ends lost 5 bases and 8 bases respectively, with 9 bases between them. The CDR3 runs to 11 residues. From germline, CDR1 is SGHTA and CDR2 FQGNSA. The CDR3 region is CASSPGSGYTF. The CDR3 region has the DNA TGTGCCAGCAGCCCCGGGAGCGGCTACACCTTC.

This clonotype was seen more than once but under ten times. The V and J genes are TRBV27 and TRBJ2-4; the match to TRBD1 covers 9 bases. The last part of the DNA fits TRBJ2-7 better; the J call may be wrong. The CDR3 extends over 13 amino acids. The V gene's germline CDR1 is MNHEY and CDR2 SMNVEV (reference sequence). DNA for the CDR3: TGTGCCAGCAGTTTAGGGACAGGGACCGAGCAGTACTTC. This codes for CASSLGTGTEQYF.

This CDR3 reads CSAGTDYEQYF. DNA of the CDR3: TGCAGCGCTGGGACAGACTACGAGCAGTACTTC. The gene calls are TRBV29-1 and TRBJ2-7; TRBD1 matches at 7 bases. This CDR3 has 11 residues. The V segment lost 7 bases and the J segment 3 bases; nucleotides outside the gene matches: 3. Germline lookup yields CDR1 SQVTM and CDR2 ANQGSEA.